The clone carrying this T cell receptor (beta chain) has more than one count but fewer than ten. Its specificity is not known. The data were obtained in a study of early T cells in non-severe SARS-CoV-2 infection. Study-level background: Sequenced bulk RNA came from whole blood that was unsorted, and chains were unpaired.

The V segment lost 5 bases and the J segment 8 bases; nucleotides outside the gene matches: 13. The CDR3 runs to 15 residues. Germline V gene data show CDR1 as SGHTA and CDR2 as FQGNSA. Unique molecular identifiers (one per individual cDNA molecule) were attached. Each CDR3 protein is one row after TCRdb ran MiXCR on the 5' RACE reads. The table lists just under 65,000 distinct CDR3 sequences, more than 7% of them singletons. Whole-study results and caveats: Database matching using VDJdb favored anti-spike CD8 responses, with private and CD4 specificities left missing.

This chain links TRBV7-2 with TRBJ1-2; 8 nucleotides match TRBD1. Sample: whole blood, taken at baseline. This clonotype was sampled from an adult who was a healthcare worker with PCR-confirmed SARS-CoV-2 infection or an uninfected control (not recorded which). CDR3 coding DNA: TGTGCCAGCAGCGTATCTAGGGACAGGTTATACGGCTACACCTTC. Translated, it gives CASSVSRDRLYGYTF.